This TCR beta chain stems from a study of CD8 T cells in Susac syndrome. Multiple sclerosis controls were treatment-naive patients with stable or active relapsing-remitting disease. RNA totalling about 0.5 to 1 ug underwent reverse transcription with random hexamers. Amplification of TCR beta CDR3 was carried out by immunoSEQ multiplex PCR, which covered 54 Vbeta and 13 Jbeta segments. MiXCR, run by TCRdb on the immunoSEQ multiplex PCR reads, gives a single entry per CDR3 protein. The data show more than 95,000 distinct CDR3 sequences, 85% to 95% seen once. The sample taken for sequencing was CD4+ T cells from PBMCs. The source is a human donor with multiple sclerosis.

CDR3 loop: CASSPDRGQPQHF. Written as DNA, the CDR3 is TGTGCCAGCAGCCCCGACAGGGGGCAGCCCCAGCATTTT. The V and J genes are TRBV5-6 and TRBJ1-5; 9 bases line up with TRBD1. Trimming took 4 bases from V and 7 from J; bases not matched to a gene: 3. The length of the CDR3 is 13 residues. Germline CDR1 and CDR2: SGHDT and YYEEEE.